The present TCR beta chain was sequenced within a study of blood T cell repertoires in COVID-19. The CDR3 contains 16 residues. Germline CDR1 reads MDHEN; CDR2 reads SYDVKM. V lost 2 bases to trimming and J lost 0 bases, with 11 bases between them. The authors' processing: Using reference gene primer amplification, nucleated cell counts were estimated. Only in-frame clones appear in the TCRdb table, and some are missing; sequencing was by immunoSEQ multiplex PCR. For V, J and clone size, that table is used; D and trimming come from the DNA. The profile shows approximately 170,000 clones, about four fifths of them singletons.

Sequencing used peripheral blood. This TCR derives from a man aged 70 or older who had recovered from COVID-19. This chain links TRBV28 with TRBJ1-5, with D unclear. The CDR3 loop reads CASSLVSGYSNQPQHF. CDR3 coding DNA: TGTGCCAGCAGTTTAGTTTCCGGTTATAGCAATCAGCCCCAGCATTTT.